A selection of T cell receptor beta chains follows, all from one sample in a study of post-analysis software for immune sequencing data. From the PCR reads, TCRdb called clonotypes with MiXCR, one entry per CDR3 protein. The table shows roughly 540,000 distinct CDR3 sequences, with approximately 31% occurring only once. Sequenced material: blood. These TCRs come from a girl between 2 and 17 years old with multiple sclerosis. CDR3s include the opening cysteine and the closing phenylalanine or tryptophan. A D gene is named only where the DNA matches it firmly. Clone size appears in some rows only: once, few, many, or a class for an expanded clone.

>TRBV4-1|few|-|TRBJ1-1
CASSHAGTQNTEAFF
TGCGCCAGCAGCCATGCCGGGACACAGAACACTGAAGCTTTCTTT
>TRBV7-2|-|TRBD1|TRBJ1-2
CASSLGPTGGYTF
TGTGCCAGCAGCTTAGGTCCGACAGGGGGCTACACCTTC
>TRBV5-1|-|-|TRBJ2-3
CASSLERRTDVETQYF
TGCGCCAGCAGCTTGGAGCGGCGGACCGATGTTGAGACGCAGTATTTT
>TRBV5-5|-|-|TRBJ1-6
CASSLGVGMNHLALHF
TGTGCCAGCAGCTTGGGGGTAGGGATGAACCATTTGGCCCTCCACTTT
>TRBV12-3/TRBV12-4|many|TRBD1|TRBJ1-4
CASSTPGQGNEKLFF
TGTGCCAGCAGTACACCGGGACAGGGGAATGAAAAACTGTTTTTT
>TRBV20-1|-|-|TRBJ1-1
CSASRGNTEAFF
TGCAGTGCTAGCCGGGGGAACACTGAAGCTTTCTTT
>TRBV10-3|few|TRBD2|TRBJ2-5
CAISPPGLAGGRPISETQYF
TGTGCCATCAGTCCTCCGGGACTAGCGGGGGGGCGGCCCATATCGGAGACCCAGTACTTC
>TRBV7-2|-|-|TRBJ2-7
CASSSSGQNHEQYF
TGTGCCAGCAGCTCGTCTGGACAGAACCACGAGCAGTACTTC
>TRBV7-9|-|-|TRBJ1-6
CASSLGGDSPLHF
TGTGCCAGCAGCTTAGGGGGGGACTCACCCCTCCACTTT
>TRBV5-6|few|TRBD2|TRBJ2-3
CASSLEGLAGGTDTQYF
TGTGCCAGCAGCTTGGAGGGACTAGCGGGGGGTACAGATACGCAGTATTTT
>TRBV11-1|few|-|TRBJ2-1
CASSLALRGLGYNEQFF
TGTGCCAGCAGCTTAGCGCTGCGGGGCTTGGGGTACAATGAGCAGTTCTTC
>TRBV29-1|-|-|TRBJ2-3
CSVEDPDTQYF
TGCAGCGTTGAAGATCCAGATACGCAGTATTTT
>TRBV4-1|-|-|TRBJ2-7
CASSQDPTATYEQYF
TGCGCCAGCAGCCAAGATCCCACCGCTACCTACGAGCAGTACTTC
>TRBV6-2/TRBV6-3|few|-|TRBJ2-3
CASSTTRLTDTQYF
TGTGCCAGCAGTACAACGAGACTGACAGATACGCAGTATTTT
>TRBV6-1|-|-|TRBJ1-1
CASSDWGLQGAFF
TGTGCCAGCAGTGATTGGGGACTCCAAGGGGCTTTCTTT
>TRBV5-5|-|TRBD1|TRBJ1-2
CASSLQGGSGYTF
TGTGCCAGCAGCTTACAAGGGGGCAGCGGCTACACCTTC